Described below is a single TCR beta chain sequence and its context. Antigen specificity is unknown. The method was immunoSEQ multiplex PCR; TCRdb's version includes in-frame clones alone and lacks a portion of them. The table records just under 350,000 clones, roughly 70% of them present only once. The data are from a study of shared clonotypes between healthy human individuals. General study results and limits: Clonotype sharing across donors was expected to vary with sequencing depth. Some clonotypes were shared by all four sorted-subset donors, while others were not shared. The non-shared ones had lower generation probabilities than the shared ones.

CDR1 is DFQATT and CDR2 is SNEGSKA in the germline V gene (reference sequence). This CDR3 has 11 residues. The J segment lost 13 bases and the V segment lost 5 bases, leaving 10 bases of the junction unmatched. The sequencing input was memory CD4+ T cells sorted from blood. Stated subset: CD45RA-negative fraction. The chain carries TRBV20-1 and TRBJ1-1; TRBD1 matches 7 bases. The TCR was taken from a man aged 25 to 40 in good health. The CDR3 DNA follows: TGCAGTGCTGCTAACAGGGGCGAGTTTTTCTTT. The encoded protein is CSAANRGEFFF.